Reported below is one T cell receptor (beta chain). Germline lookup yields CDR1 MNHEY and CDR2 SMNVEV (reference sequence). This CDR3 has 16 amino acids. The V segment lost 3 bases and the J segment 7 bases; nucleotides outside the gene matches: 11. This record comes from a study of shared clonotypes between healthy human individuals. In the naive CD8 group, cells lacked CD45RO and were positively selected for CCR7, so terminally differentiated effector memory CD45RA+ cells were left out. TCRdb keeps only in-frame clones here, not all; method: immunoSEQ multiplex PCR. The sample records roughly 2,000,000 clones, around 95% being singletons.

Sequencing was performed on naive CD8+ T cells from PBMCs. The TCR comes from a man in his late teens or twenties in good health. Some clones in this sample may be carry-over from other donors' samples. The chain has TRBV27 and TRBJ2-1; 8 positions agree with TRBD2. As DNA, the CDR3 is TGTGCCAGCAGTTTCTCGGCCGGGACTAGTAGGAATGAGCAGTTCTTC. Translated: CASSFSAGTSRNEQFF.